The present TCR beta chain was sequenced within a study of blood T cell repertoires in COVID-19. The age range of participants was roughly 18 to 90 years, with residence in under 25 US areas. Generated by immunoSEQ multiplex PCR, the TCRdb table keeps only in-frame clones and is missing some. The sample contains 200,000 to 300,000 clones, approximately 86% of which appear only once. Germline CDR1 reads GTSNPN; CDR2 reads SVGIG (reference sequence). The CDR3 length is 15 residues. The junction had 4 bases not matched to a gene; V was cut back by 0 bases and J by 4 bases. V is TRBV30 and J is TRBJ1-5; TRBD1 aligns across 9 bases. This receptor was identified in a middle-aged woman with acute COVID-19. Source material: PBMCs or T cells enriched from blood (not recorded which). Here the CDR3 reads CAWSVQGARNQPQHF. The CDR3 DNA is TGTGCCTGGAGTGTACAGGGGGCGCGAAATCAGCCCCAGCATTTT.